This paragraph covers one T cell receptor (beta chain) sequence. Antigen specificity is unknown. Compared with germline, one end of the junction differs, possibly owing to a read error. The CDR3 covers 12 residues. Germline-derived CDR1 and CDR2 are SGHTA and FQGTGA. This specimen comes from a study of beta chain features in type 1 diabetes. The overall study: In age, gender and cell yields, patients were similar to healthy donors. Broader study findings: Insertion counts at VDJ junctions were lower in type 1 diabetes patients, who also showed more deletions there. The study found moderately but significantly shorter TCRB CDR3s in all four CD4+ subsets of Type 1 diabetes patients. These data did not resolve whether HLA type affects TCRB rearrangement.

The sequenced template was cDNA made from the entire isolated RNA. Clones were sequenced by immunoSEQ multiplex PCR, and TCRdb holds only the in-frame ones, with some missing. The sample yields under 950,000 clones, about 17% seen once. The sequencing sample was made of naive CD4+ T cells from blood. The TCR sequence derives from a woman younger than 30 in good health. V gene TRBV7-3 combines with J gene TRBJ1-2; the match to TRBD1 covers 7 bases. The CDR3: CASSALVGDSSF. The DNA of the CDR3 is TGTGCCAGCAGCGCCCTGGTTGGGGACAGCTCCTTC.